A single sample is the source of the 10 T cell receptor beta chains below, sequenced in a study of blood T cell repertoires in COVID-19. Repertoires were generated with immunoSEQ multiplex PCR, while TCRdb's copy carries only in-frame clones and drops some. The sample has under 250,000 clones, 70% to 90% seen once. Material: PBMCs or T cells enriched from blood (not recorded which). The source of these receptors is a man aged 25 to 40 who had recovered from COVID-19.

The chain combines TRBV29-1 with TRBJ1-5; no reliable D call. The V gene lost 4 bases and the J gene lost 6 bases, with 13 bases spanning the gap. The germline V gene has CDR1 SQVTM and CDR2 ANQGSEA. The CDR3 contains 13 residues. CDR3 residues: CSVVISEGQPQHF. CDR3 in DNA: TGCAGCGTTGTAATCAGCGAAGGTCAGCCCCAGCATTTT.

This chain links TRBV30 with TRBJ1-5; tentative D call: TRBD1 (5 bases). The CDR3 extends over 15 amino acids. The V end lost 0 bases, the J end lost 0 bases, and 9 bases lay between the germline ends. The V gene's germline CDR1 is GTSNPN and CDR2 SVGIG (reference sequence). The CDR3 bases are TGTGCCTGGAGTGTCGACAGCGTTAGCAATCAGCCCCAGCATTTT. Amino acid sequence: CAWSVDSVSNQPQHF.

Only one count was recorded for this clone. The gene calls are TRBV15 and TRBJ1-5, with 12 bases lining up with TRBD1. V trimming: 7 bases; J trimming: 3 bases; junction bases outside the gene matches: 4. CDR3 length equals 15 residues. The germline V gene encodes CDR1 LNHNV and CDR2 YYDKDF (reference sequence). DNA of the CDR3: TGTGCCACCAAACCGGGACAGGGGGCCAATCAGCCCCAGCATTTT. As protein: CATKPGQGANQPQHF.

The rearrangement uses TRBV29-1 and TRBJ2-7; 9 positions match TRBD1. The CDR3 is 14 amino acids. Looked up from germline, CDR1 is SQVTM and CDR2 is ANQGSEA. The V and J ends lost 1 base and 2 bases, in that order; junction bases with no gene match: 3. The CDR3 region has the DNA TGCAGCGTTGAAGGGGGACAGGGTACCTACGAGCAGTACTTC. It specifies CSVEGGQGTYEQYF.

The J gene is TRBJ2-2, the V gene TRBV4-1, with 9 positions matching TRBD1. The CDR3 is 16 amino acids. Germline V CDR1 and CDR2: MGHRA, YSYEKL. V shed 2 bases and J 7 bases; nucleotides not matched to a gene: 8. DNA of the CDR3: TGCGCCAGCAGCCAACCATACAGGGGGCCGAACGGGGAGCTGTTTTTT. This sequence encodes CASSQPYRGPNGELFF.

The CDR3 region is CASSGRGSGETQYF. CDR3 DNA sequence: TGTGCCAGCAGCGGGCGTGGGTCCGGAGAGACCCAGTACTTC. The chain uses TRBV7-9 and TRBJ2-5, with D hard to call. The germline gives CDR1 SEHNR, CDR2 FQNEAQ (reference sequence). This CDR3 contains 14 residues. Trimming took 5 bases from V and 4 from J, leaving 14 bases between them.

The rearrangement joins TRBV30 to TRBJ2-2, with 7 bases aligning to TRBD1. The CDR3 consists of 17 residues. Germline loops: CDR1 GTSNPN, CDR2 SVGIG (reference sequence). V was clipped by 5 bases and J by 4 bases; unmatched bases: 16. The CDR3 DNA reads TGTGCCTGGGCCTTTAGAGTGAGGGGGCAGAGCACCGGGGAGCTGTTTTTT. Translating it yields CAWAFRVRGQSTGELFF.

This chain uses TRBV9 with TRBJ1-6; tentatively, D is TRBD1 (5 bases). Germline CDR1 SGDLS, CDR2 YYNGEE. V was pared by 0 bases and J by 9 bases, with 19 bases between. CDR3 size: 17 residues. The CDR3 region is CASSVGAEPVGGSPLHF. As DNA, the CDR3 is TGTGCCAGCAGCGTAGGTGCAGAACCTGTGGGGGGTTCACCCCTCCACTTT.

The rearrangement joins TRBV24-1 to TRBJ1-6, with a weak D call TRBD1 (6 bases). CDR1 and CDR2 (germline): KGHDR, SFDVKD. The CDR3 is 16 residues long. The V end lost 0 bases, the J end lost 10 bases, and 15 bases lay between the germline ends. The CDR3, as DNA: TGTGCCACCAGTGATTTGGGGGGCATGCCCTGCTCACCCCTCCACTTT. This sequence encodes CATSDLGGMPCSPLHF.

This clone was recorded once. This chain joins TRBV7-2 and TRBJ1-3, with D maybe TRBD1 (5 bases). From germline, CDR1 is SGHTA and CDR2 FQGNSA. The CDR3 loop spans 16 amino acids. With 5 bases removed from V and 2 bases from J, the gap between germline ends came to 16 bases. The CDR3 here is CASSPPLGRAGNTIYF. In DNA form, the CDR3 reads TGTGCCAGCAGCCCCCCGTTGGGCAGGGCTGGAAACACCATATATTTT.